This TCR beta chain was documented in a study of blood T cells in healthy people across ages. General study results and limits: For the donors, CMV status was unknown and possibly confounded expanded clonotype changes.

The CDR3 runs 15 residues. V lost 8 bases, J lost 4 bases, and 21 bases lay in between. With respect to this clonotype: Its target is unknown.

The authors ran a second PCR of 7 to 11 cycles using a sample-barcoded 5' primer and a J-beta primer mix. Via MiXCR, TCRdb re-called the 5' RACE reads, giving one row per CDR3 protein. This table holds 1,300,000 or so distinct CDR3 sequences, 59% found once. Source material: blood. The receptor comes from a man aged 18 to 29 in good health. The chain carries TRBV12-3 or TRBV12-4 and TRBJ2-7; D could derive from TRBD1 or TRBD2 (5 bases each). CDR3 residues: CASGDRELGAYEQYF. CDR3 DNA: TGTGCCAGCGGGGACCGGGAACTTGGAGCGTACGAGCAGTACTTC.